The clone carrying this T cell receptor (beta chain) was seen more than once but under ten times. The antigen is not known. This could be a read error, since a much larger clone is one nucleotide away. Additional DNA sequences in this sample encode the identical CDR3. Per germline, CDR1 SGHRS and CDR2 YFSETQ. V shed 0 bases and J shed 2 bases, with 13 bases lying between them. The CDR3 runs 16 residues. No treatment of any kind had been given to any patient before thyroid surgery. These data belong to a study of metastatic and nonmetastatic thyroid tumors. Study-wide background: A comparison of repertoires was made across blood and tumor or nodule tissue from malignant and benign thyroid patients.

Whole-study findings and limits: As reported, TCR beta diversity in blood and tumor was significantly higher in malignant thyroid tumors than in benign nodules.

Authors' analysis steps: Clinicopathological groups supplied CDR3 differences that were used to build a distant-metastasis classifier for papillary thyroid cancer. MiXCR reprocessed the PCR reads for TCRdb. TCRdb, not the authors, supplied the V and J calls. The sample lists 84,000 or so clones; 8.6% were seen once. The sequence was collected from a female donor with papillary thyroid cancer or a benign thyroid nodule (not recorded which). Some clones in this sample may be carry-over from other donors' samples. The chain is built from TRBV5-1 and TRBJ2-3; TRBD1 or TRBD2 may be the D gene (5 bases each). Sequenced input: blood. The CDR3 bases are TGCGCCAGCAGCTTGGCCGGGACGGGGTACACAGATACGCAGTATTTT. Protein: CASSLAGTGYTDTQYF.